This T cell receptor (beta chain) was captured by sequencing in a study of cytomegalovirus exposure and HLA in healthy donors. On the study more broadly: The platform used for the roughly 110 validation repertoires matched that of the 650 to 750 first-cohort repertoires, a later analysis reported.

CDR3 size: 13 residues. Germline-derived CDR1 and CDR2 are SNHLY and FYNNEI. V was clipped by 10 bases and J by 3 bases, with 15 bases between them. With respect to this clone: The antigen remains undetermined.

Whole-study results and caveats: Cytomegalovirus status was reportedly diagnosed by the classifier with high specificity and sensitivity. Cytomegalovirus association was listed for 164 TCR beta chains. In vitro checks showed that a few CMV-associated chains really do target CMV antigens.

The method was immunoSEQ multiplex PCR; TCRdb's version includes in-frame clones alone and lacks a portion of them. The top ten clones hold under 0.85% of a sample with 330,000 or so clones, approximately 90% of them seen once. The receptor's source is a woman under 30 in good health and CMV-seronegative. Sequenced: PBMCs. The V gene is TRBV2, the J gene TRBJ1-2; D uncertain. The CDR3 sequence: CATTREDYYGYTF. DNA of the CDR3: TGTGCCACAACCCGGGAGGATTACTATGGCTACACCTTC.